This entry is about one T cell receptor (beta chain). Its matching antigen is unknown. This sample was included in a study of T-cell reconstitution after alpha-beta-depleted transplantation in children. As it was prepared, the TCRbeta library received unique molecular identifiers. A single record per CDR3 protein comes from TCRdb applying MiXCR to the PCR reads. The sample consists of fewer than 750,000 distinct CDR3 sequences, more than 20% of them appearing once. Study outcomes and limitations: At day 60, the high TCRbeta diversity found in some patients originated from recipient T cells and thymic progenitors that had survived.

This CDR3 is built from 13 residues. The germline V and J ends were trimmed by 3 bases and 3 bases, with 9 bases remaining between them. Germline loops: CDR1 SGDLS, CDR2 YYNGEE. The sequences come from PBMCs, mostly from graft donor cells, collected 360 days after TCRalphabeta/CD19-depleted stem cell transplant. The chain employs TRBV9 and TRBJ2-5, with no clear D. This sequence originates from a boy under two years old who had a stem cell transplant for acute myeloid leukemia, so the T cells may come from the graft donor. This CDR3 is CASSGVTKETQYF. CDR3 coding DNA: TGTGCCAGCAGCGGAGTTACCAAAGAGACCCAGTACTTC.